The 5 T cell receptor beta chains listed next were all sequenced from one sample in a study of blood T cell repertoires in COVID-19. Assay used: immunoSEQ multiplex PCR; TCRdb lists only in-frame clones, some missing. Among about 190,000 clones listed, about nine tenths were seen once. The material sequenced was peripheral blood. Receptors originate from a man aged 35 to 55 with acute or convalescent COVID-19.

The rearrangement uses TRBV3-1 (or the pseudogene TRBV3-2) and TRBJ2-3, with 7 bases fitting TRBD2. Trimming removed 4 bases from V and 4 bases from J; junction bases left unmatched: 5. Germline values: CDR1 LGHDT, CDR2 YNNKEL (reference sequence). CDR3 size: 14 residues. This chain's CDR3 is CASSRTSVADTQYF. Written as DNA, the CDR3 is TGTGCCAGCAGCCGGACTAGTGTGGCAGATACGCAGTATTTT.

This clone showed up just once. The chain links TRBV5-5 to TRBJ2-3; the match to TRBD2 covers 13 bases. There are 17 residues in the CDR3. The V and J ends lost 4 bases and 0 bases, in that order; junction bases with no gene match: 5. CDR1 is SGHKS, CDR2 YYEKEE, per germline (reference sequence). The CDR3 is CASSPGLAGASTDTQYF. The CDR3 DNA follows: TGTGCCAGCAGCCCAGGACTAGCGGGGGCCAGCACAGATACGCAGTATTTT.

The V and J genes are TRBV28 and TRBJ2-4, with D possibly matching TRBD2 (5 bases). Germline CDR1 MDHEN, CDR2 SYDVKM. V was trimmed by 2 bases and J by 11 bases, leaving 13 bases between them. This CDR3 is 13 amino acids long. As DNA, the CDR3 is TGTGCCAGCAGTTTAATCCAGGAGGATTTTCAGTACTTC. This gives the protein CASSLIQEDFQYF.

The chain carries TRBV7-6 and TRBJ1-2; D possibly corresponds to TRBD1 (6 bases). The ends were cut back, 0 bases at V and 3 bases at J, with 23 bases in the middle. The germline CDR1 and CDR2 sequences are SGHVS and FNYEAQ. The CDR3 runs to 19 residues. CDR3 residues: CASSLARHSRGGWDYGYTF. CDR3 nucleotides: TGTGCCAGCAGCTTAGCGCGCCACAGCAGGGGAGGGTGGGACTATGGCTACACCTTC.

This rearrangement joins TRBV12-3 or TRBV12-4 to TRBJ1-1; D gene uncertain. The CDR3 length is 12 residues. V lost 6 bases, J lost 1 base, and 6 bases lay in between. The CDR3 loop is CASRPGNTEAFF. The CDR3 nucleotides read TGTGCCAGCAGGCCAGGGAACACTGAAGCTTTCTTT.